Given below is one TCR beta chain in context. Antigen: not known. This entry belongs to a study of cytomegalovirus exposure and HLA in healthy donors. Study-wide results and limits: As a later analysis showed, several of the most significant clusters appeared to be linked to common viral pathogens. Exclusion applied to some V segments, including TRBV6-2 and TRBV6-3, as they were indistinguishable.

Trimming cost V 5 bases and J 0 bases; bases outside gene matches: 10. The CDR3 has 17 amino acids. Looked up from germline, CDR1 is PRHDT and CDR2 is FYEKMQ (reference sequence). PCR used 60 Vbeta primers and 13 Jbeta primers. Libraries were prepared by immunoSEQ multiplex PCR; TCRdb keeps only in-frame clonotypes and omits some of them. The data hold 100,000 to 150,000 clones, with just under 75% observed a single time. Sequences were obtained from PBMCs. The chain joins TRBV13 to TRBJ2-7; 10 positions match TRBD2. The source of this sequence is a man aged 40-55 years in good health and CMV-seropositive. This CDR3 reads CASSDVGLAGASYEQYF. The CDR3 DNA follows: TGTGCCAGCAGCGACGTAGGTCTAGCGGGGGCCTCCTACGAGCAGTACTTC.